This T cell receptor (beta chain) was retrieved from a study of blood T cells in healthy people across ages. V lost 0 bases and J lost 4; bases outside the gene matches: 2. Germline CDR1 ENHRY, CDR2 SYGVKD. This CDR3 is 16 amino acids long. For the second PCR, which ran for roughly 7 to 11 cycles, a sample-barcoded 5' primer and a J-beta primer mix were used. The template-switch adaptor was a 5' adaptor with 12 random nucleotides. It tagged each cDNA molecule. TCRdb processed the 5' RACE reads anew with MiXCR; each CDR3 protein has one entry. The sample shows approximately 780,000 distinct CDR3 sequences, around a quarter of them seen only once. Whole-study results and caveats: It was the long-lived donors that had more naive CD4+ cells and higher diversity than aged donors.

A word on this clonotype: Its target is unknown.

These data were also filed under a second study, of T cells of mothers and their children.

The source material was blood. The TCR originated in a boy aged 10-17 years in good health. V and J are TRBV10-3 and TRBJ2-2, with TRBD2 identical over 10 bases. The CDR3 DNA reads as TGTGCCATCAGTGAGTCGCTAGCGGGGGTCACCGGGGAGCTGTTTTTT. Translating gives CAISESLAGVTGELFF.